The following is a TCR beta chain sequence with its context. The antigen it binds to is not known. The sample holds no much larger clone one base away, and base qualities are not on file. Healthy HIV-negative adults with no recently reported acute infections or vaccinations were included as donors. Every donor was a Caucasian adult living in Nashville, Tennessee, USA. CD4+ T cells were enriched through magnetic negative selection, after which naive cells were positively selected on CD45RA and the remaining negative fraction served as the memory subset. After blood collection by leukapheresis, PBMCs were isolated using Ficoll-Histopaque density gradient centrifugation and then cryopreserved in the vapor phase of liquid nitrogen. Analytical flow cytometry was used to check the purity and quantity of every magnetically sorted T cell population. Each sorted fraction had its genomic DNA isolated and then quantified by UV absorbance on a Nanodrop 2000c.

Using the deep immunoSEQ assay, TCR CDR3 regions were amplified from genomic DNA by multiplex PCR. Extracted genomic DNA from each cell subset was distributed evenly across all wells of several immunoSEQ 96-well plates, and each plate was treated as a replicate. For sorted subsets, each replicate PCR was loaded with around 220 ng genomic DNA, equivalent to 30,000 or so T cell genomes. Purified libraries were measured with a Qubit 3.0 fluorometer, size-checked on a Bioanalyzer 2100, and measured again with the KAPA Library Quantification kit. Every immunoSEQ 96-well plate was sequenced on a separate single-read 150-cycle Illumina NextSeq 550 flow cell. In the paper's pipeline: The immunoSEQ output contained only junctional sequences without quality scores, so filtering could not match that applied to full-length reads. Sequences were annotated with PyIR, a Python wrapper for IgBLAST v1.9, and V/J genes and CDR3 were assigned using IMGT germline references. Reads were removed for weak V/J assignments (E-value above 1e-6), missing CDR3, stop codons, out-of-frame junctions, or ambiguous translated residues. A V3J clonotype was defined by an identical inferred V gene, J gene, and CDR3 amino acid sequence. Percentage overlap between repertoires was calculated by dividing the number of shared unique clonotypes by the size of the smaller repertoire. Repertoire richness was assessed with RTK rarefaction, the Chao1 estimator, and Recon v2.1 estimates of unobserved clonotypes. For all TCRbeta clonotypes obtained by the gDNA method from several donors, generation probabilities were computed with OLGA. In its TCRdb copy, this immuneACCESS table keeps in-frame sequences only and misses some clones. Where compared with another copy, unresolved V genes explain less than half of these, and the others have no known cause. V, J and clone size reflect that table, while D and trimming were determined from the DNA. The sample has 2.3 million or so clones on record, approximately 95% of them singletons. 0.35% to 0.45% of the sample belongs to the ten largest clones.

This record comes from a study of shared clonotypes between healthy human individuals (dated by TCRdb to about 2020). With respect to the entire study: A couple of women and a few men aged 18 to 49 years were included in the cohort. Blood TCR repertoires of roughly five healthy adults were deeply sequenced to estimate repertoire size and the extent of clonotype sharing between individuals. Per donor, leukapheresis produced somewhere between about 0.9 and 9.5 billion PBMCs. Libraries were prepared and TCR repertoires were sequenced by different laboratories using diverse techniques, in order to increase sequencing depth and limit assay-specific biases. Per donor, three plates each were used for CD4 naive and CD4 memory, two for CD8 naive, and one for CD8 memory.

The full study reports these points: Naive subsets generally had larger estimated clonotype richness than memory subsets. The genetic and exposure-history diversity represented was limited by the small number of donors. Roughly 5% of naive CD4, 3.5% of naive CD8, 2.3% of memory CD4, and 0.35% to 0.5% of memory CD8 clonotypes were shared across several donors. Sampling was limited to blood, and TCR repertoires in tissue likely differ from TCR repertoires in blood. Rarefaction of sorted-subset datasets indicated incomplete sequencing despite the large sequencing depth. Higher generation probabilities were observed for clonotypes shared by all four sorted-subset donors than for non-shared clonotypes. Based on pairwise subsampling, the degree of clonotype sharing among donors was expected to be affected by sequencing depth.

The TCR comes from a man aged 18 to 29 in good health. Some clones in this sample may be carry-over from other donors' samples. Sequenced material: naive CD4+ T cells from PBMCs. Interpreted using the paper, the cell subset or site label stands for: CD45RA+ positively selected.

The CDR3 protein: CASRALARSAETQYF. DNA sequence: TGTGCCAGCAGAGCACTAGCAAGGTCGGCCGAGACCCAGTACTTC. The V and J segments used are TRBV6-1 and TRBJ2-5; matching of 6 bases hints at TRBD2 as the D gene. V and J lose 6 bases and 5 bases, and a span of 19 bases separates them. Sequences MNHNS (CDR1) and SASEGT (CDR2) are obtained from the germline V gene. The CDR3 spans 15 residues, from the cysteine through the phenylalanine. The DNA shown is the 45-base CDR3, in frame from base 1.